The 25 T cell receptor beta chains reported below all come from one sample, sequenced in a study of blood T cell repertoires in COVID-19. Profiled with immunoSEQ multiplex PCR; TCRdb holds only in-frame clones, not every one. The table records around 58,000 clones, roughly nine tenths of them present only once. The source material was peripheral blood. These receptor sequences come from a woman aged 55-75 years with active or convalescent COVID-19.

Of note for this clone: Other nucleotide sequences from this sample produce the same CDR3. V usage is TRBV5-1 and J usage is TRBJ1-4, with D perhaps TRBD1 (6 bases). V lost 0 bases and J lost 3, with 6 bases in between. The CDR3 spans 14 residues. Germline V gene lookup returns CDR1 SGHRS and CDR2 YFSETQ. Here the CDR3 DNA reads TGCGCCAGCAGCTTGGAGGGGGCTAATGAAAAACTGTTTTTT. Its protein is CASSLEGANEKLFF.

This chain joins TRBV7-9 and TRBJ1-2, with TRBD1 matching over 9 bases. The CDR3 loop spans 17 amino acids. Germline-derived CDR1 and CDR2 are SEHNR and FQNEAQ (reference sequence). J lost 6 bases, V lost 5 bases, and 16 bases had no gene match. The DNA of the CDR3 is TGTGCCAGCAGCAAACCCGGGACAGGGTGGCGATCTGATGGCTACACCTTC. Its protein is CASSKPGTGWRSDGYTF.

This clone appeared a few times. V gene TRBV6-1 combines with J gene TRBJ2-5; D is unresolved. The V end lost 3 bases, the J end lost 4 bases, and 3 bases lay between the germline ends. CDR1 and CDR2 from the germline V gene are MNHNS and SASEGT. This CDR3 is 11 amino acids long. In nucleotides, the CDR3 is TGTGCCAGCAGTGAGAGAGAGACCCAGTACTTC. Protein product: CASSERETQYF.

The rearrangement uses TRBV6-5 and TRBJ2-5, with 11 bases identical to TRBD2. Germline trimming cut 11 bases from V and 0 bases from J; bases unmatched to any gene: 2. CDR1 is MNHEY, CDR2 SVGAGI, per germline. This CDR3 region has 13 residues. CDR3 bases: TGTGCCTTACTAGCGGGGGACCAAGAGACCCAGTACTTC. It yields the protein CALLAGDQETQYF.

The chain employs TRBV28 and TRBJ1-2; D is unclear. Germline CDR1 reads MDHEN; CDR2 reads SYDVKM. The V end was cut by 5 bases, the J end by 8 bases, with 18 bases between. The CDR3 is 14 residues long. CDR3 in DNA: TGTGCCAGCAGTCCAGCACCACCTAGGTTGGGCTACACCTTC. Translation: CASSPAPPRLGYTF.

The gene calls are TRBV2 and TRBJ2-5; 12 positions match TRBD2. Germline V gene data show CDR1 as SNHLY and CDR2 as FYNNEI. The CDR3 is 15 residues long. Trimming at V came to 4 bases and at J to 4 bases, leaving 4 bases not matched to a gene. CDR3 bases: TGTGCCAGCAGTGGACTAGCGGGGGCGCGAGAGACCCAGTACTTC. As protein: CASSGLAGARETQYF.

The chain has TRBV7-9 and TRBJ1-1; TRBD1 agrees at 9 bases. Per germline, CDR1 SEHNR and CDR2 FQNEAQ (reference sequence). This CDR3 has 14 amino acids. V lost 5 bases, J lost 3 bases, and 4 bases stayed unmatched. CDR3 nucleotides: TGTGCCAGCAGCAGGACAGGGGAGGACACTGAAGCTTTCTTT. As protein: CASSRTGEDTEAFF.

This clone appeared once. The chain links TRBV3-1 (or the pseudogene TRBV3-2) to TRBJ2-5, with TRBD1 matching 8 bases. CDR3 size: 14 residues. V shed 4 bases, J shed 2 bases, and the junction held 3 bases outside the gene matches. Looked up from germline, CDR1 is LGHDT and CDR2 is YNNKEL (reference sequence). CDR3: CASSRRGPQETQYF. CDR3 DNA sequence: TGTGCCAGCAGCCGCAGGGGGCCTCAAGAGACCCAGTACTTC.

This chain links TRBV7-2 with TRBJ1-3; D perhaps matches TRBD1 (6 bases). The CDR3 runs to 13 residues. Trimming left V 6 bases short and J 3 bases short, with 9 bases between. The V gene's germline CDR1 is SGHTA and CDR2 FQGNSA. CDR3 in amino acids: CASRQGSGNTIYF. For the CDR3, the DNA is TGTGCCAGCAGGCAGGGGAGTGGAAACACCATATATTTT.

The V and J genes are TRBV6-5 and TRBJ2-5, with TRBD2 identical over 9 bases. The germline V gene has CDR1 MNHEY and CDR2 SVGAGI. V lost 0 bases, J lost 2 bases, and 4 bases stayed unmatched. The CDR3 covers 16 residues. This CDR3 reads CASSYSRGRGQETQYF. CDR3 sequence (DNA): TGTGCCAGCAGTTACTCACGCGGGAGGGGGCAAGAGACCCAGTACTTC.

This sequence joins TRBV5-4 and TRBJ2-2; TRBD2 matches 12 bases. The CDR3 is 17 amino acids. Per the germline V gene, CDR1 is SGHNT and CDR2 is YYREEE (reference sequence). V lost 4 bases, J lost 7 bases, and 11 bases stayed unmatched. This CDR3 is CASSLRLAGEVSGELFF. The CDR3 coding sequence is TGTGCCAGCAGCCTGCGACTAGCGGGGGAGGTAAGCGGGGAGCTGTTTTTT.

The chain combines TRBV5-1 with TRBJ1-6; D remains ambiguous. The germline gives CDR1 SGHRS, CDR2 YFSETQ. The CDR3 length is 15 residues. V was pared by 0 bases and J by 3 bases, with 7 bases between. The CDR3 region is CASSLVENYNSPLHF. The CDR3 DNA follows: TGCGCCAGCAGCTTGGTGGAGAACTATAATTCACCCCTCCACTTT. Full variable domain (missing parts from reference TRBV5-1 and TRBJ1-6): KAGVTQTPRYLIKTRGQQVTLSCSPISGHRSVSWYQQTPGQGLQFLFEYFSETQRNKGNFPGRFSGRQFSNSRSEMNVSTLELGDSALYLCASSLVENYNSPLHFGNGTRLTVT.

The J gene is TRBJ2-7, the V gene TRBV7-2; perhaps TRBD2 as D (6 bases). The CDR3 is 12 amino acids. CDR1 SGHTA and CDR2 FQGNSA come from the germline V gene. V was clipped by 8 bases and J by 2 bases, with 10 bases between them. CDR3 coding DNA: TGTGCCAGCGTGGGGGGAACCTACGAGCAGTACTTC. Translation gives CASVGGTYEQYF.

This rearrangement joins TRBV12-3 or TRBV12-4 to TRBJ1-4, with 7 bases lining up with TRBD1. V lost 2 bases, J lost 7 bases, and 1 base stayed unmatched. This CDR3 contains 13 residues. The CDR3, as DNA: TGTGCCAGCAGTTTACAGGGGGGTGAAAAACTGTTTTTT. Amino acid sequence: CASSLQGGEKLFF.

V and J are TRBV5-6 and TRBJ2-7; no definite D call. Trimming took off 0 bases at V and 4 bases at J, with 8 bases between the two ends. This CDR3 comprises 13 residues. Germline CDR1 reads SGHDT; CDR2 reads YYEEEE. Here the CDR3 DNA reads TGTGCCAGCAGCTTGGCTGGCCCTTACGAGCAGTACTTC. Translating it yields CASSLAGPYEQYF. The full variable domain, in which reference TRBV5-6 and TRBJ2-7 provide the parts outside the CDR3, is DAGVTQSPTHLIKTRGQQVTLRCSPKSGHDTVSWYQQALGQGPQFIFQYYEEEERQRGNFPDRFSGHQFPNYSSELNVNALLLGDSALYLCASSLAGPYEQYFGPGTRLTVT.

V gene TRBV9 combines with J gene TRBJ2-3; 7 bases are a match to TRBD2. Germline V lookup: CDR1 SGDLS, CDR2 YYNGEE. The CDR3 runs to 14 residues. Trimming at V came to 4 bases and at J to 7 bases, leaving 9 bases not matched to a gene. The CDR3 protein is CASSSRDYLNTQYF. The CDR3 coding sequence is TGTGCCAGCAGCTCCCGGGACTACTTGAATACGCAGTATTTT.

The chain carries TRBV27 and TRBJ2-7; weak D call: TRBD2 (5 bases). Germline loops: CDR1 MNHEY, CDR2 SMNVEV (reference sequence). Deletions cut 5 bases from V and 3 bases from J, with 14 bases between. CDR3 length equals 14 residues. The CDR3 loop reads CASSPRRGHYEQYF. The CDR3 DNA reads TGTGCCAGCAGTCCCCGGAGAGGGCACTACGAGCAGTACTTC.

This chain connects TRBV6-5 to TRBJ2-2; 7 bases align to TRBD1. The CDR3 length is 13 residues. CDR1 is MNHEY and CDR2 is SVGAGI in the germline V gene. Trimming cost V 10 bases and J 4 bases; bases outside gene matches: 6. The CDR3: CAMGTASTGELFF. In DNA, the CDR3 is TGTGCCATGGGGACAGCGAGCACCGGGGAGCTGTTTTTT.

J is TRBJ1-2 and V is TRBV4-2; possible D gene TRBD1, 5 bases. CDR3 size: 15 residues. V lost 0 bases to trimming and J lost 5 bases, with 13 bases between them. Germline V gene data show CDR1 as LGHNA and CDR2 as YNFKEQ. CDR3 sequence reads: CASSQEVDGGYGYTF. In nucleotides, the CDR3 is TGTGCCAGCAGCCAAGAAGTCGACGGGGGATATGGCTACACCTTC.

The chain recombines TRBV20-1 with TRBJ2-5, with a possible D match to TRBD2 (6 bases). CDR1 is DFQATT, CDR2 SNEGSKA, per germline (reference sequence). The CDR3 is 15 amino acids. V dropped 3 bases and J dropped 1 base, with 15 bases sitting between them. The CDR3 sequence is CSASGRGSGQETQYF. DNA of the CDR3: TGCAGTGCTAGTGGACGGGGTAGCGGCCAAGAGACCCAGTACTTC.

The count of this clone is one. This chain uses TRBV6-2 or TRBV6-3 with TRBJ2-7; a weak D match, TRBD2 (7 bases). Trimming took off 2 bases at V and 3 bases at J, with 17 bases between the two ends. CDR1 MNHEY and CDR2 SVGEGT come from the germline V gene. This CDR3 spans 16 amino acids. The CDR3 protein is CASSYSGGAMNYEQYF. The CDR3 DNA reads as TGTGCCAGCAGTTACAGTGGGGGGGCAATGAACTACGAGCAGTACTTC.

V gene TRBV9 combines with J gene TRBJ1-1; D not resolved. This CDR3 is 13 amino acids long. The V and J ends lost 0 bases and 0 bases respectively, with 3 bases between them. Looked up from germline, CDR1 is SGDLS and CDR2 is YYNGEE. This chain's CDR3 is CASSVDMNTEAFF. The CDR3 DNA reads as TGTGCCAGCAGCGTAGATATGAACACTGAAGCTTTCTTT.

V usage is TRBV5-1 and J usage is TRBJ1-1; a possible D gene is TRBD1 (5 bases). The CDR3 spans 14 residues. Germline lookup yields CDR1 SGHRS and CDR2 YFSETQ. V lost 5 bases and J 1 base, leaving 12 bases between the germline ends. CDR3 in amino acids: CASRPSTGNTEAFF. CDR3 in DNA: TGCGCCAGCAGGCCTTCTACAGGGAACACTGAAGCTTTCTTT.

This chain uses TRBV11-3 with TRBJ2-1, with 8 bases lining up with TRBD2. Germline trimming cut 5 bases from V and 8 bases from J; bases unmatched to any gene: 11. CDR1 is SGHNT, CDR2 YENEEA, per germline. CDR3 length equals 15 residues. Written as DNA, the CDR3 is TGTGCCAGCAGCGCCGGGGCTAGCGGGTACGATGAGCAGTTCTTC. Residues: CASSAGASGYDEQFF.

This sequence joins TRBV19 and TRBJ1-6; 9 bases map to TRBD1. V dropped 7 bases and J dropped 8; count of bases not matched to a gene: 3. CDR1 is LNHDA, CDR2 SQIVND, per germline (reference sequence). The CDR3 totals 13 residues. The CDR3 loop reads CASMRTGDSPLHF. The DNA of the CDR3 is TGTGCCAGTATGAGGACAGGGGATTCACCCCTCCACTTT.